This T cell receptor beta chain comes out of a study of T cell responses to AZD1222 COVID-19 vaccine (dated by TCRdb to the early 2020s). At the level of the whole study: AZD1222 recipients whose second dose came at about 4 weeks and those whose second dose came at about 12 weeks were combined into one group, since spike-specific TCR depth and breadth did not differ between the two schedules. A total of about 230 trial participants underwent TCR sequencing, of whom 207 received two doses of AZD1222 and roughly 25 received two doses of the MenACWY control vaccine. Enrollment into the trials was organized by age into subgroups of 18-55, 56-69 and 70-plus years, and those subgroups contained roughly 150, 30 and 60 TCR-sequenced participants, respectively.

Of note for this clone: The target of this receptor is not known. Per-nucleotide qualities are absent, and no much larger clonotype sits a single base away.

Inclusive of the bounding cysteine and phenylalanine, the CDR3 is 15 residues long. Left in the record is the CDR3 DNA by itself, 45 bases read in frame from the first base. The junction shows trimming of 2 bases on V and 4 bases on J, plus 14 bases between the germline ends. CDR1 and CDR2, looked up from the germline V gene, are MNHEY and SVGAGI. The full study reports these points: A significant rise in spike-specific TCR breadth and depth was observed after two AZD1222 doses relative to day 0 and relative to MenACWY recipients. Because no samples from the day 14 peak response were available, repertoires could be characterized only after the peak T cell response. In the small 56-69-year group, the increase in depth fell short of significance, most likely because of low power. Conclusions about previously exposed vaccinees were limited because only a handful of AZD1222 recipients were SARS-CoV-2 seropositive at baseline. Most participants were white British and females outnumbered males, and the authors suggested that clonal diversity may have been underestimated. Nearly half of unique spike-specific TCRs reportedly recognized epitopes outside regions mutated in the B.1.351 and B.1.1.7 variants. Vaccine-associated CD4 TCRs spanned the whole spike protein, with dominant responses in regions 160-218 and 743-854.

Sample time point, as interpreted from the label and publication: baseline before first vaccination. Samples from vaccinated people were obtained from the UK trials COV001 and COV002, which included a single-blind randomized controlled phase 2/3 trial of AZD1222 (ChAdOx1 nCoV-19) in healthy adults. Trial participant PBMC samples were collected at day 0 and day 28 after the second dose for TCRbeta chain sequencing. The CDR3 regions of human TCRbeta chains were analyzed by immunosequencing. For the original study's pipeline: Repertoire TCRs were checked for matches against a reference library of SARS-CoV-2-specific TCRs that had been generated using the MIRA antigen-specificity platform. Breadth was defined as the fraction of unique TCRs that were SARS-CoV-2-associated, and depth was defined as the fraction of total T cells that were SARS-CoV-2-associated. Each spike-specific TCR was assigned to its reactive spike region and to a CD4 or CD8 class using the MIRA data. Log10-transformed breadth and depth values were compared by one-way ANOVA with Sidak's multiple comparisons tests. TCRdb's version of the immuneACCESS table is confined to in-frame rearrangements and falls short of the full clone set. An unresolved V gene accounts for under half of the shortfall where checked; the remainder is of unknown origin. Clonal size and the V and J genes are those of that table, whereas D and trimming came from the DNA. The sample table holds 150,000 to 200,000 clones, of which about 88% were seen once. Clones ranked in the top ten supply more than 5.5% of the sample.

Material: peripheral blood, obtained on day 0 of AZD1222 vaccination. Recombination joined TRBV6-5 with TRBJ1-1, and perhaps TRBD1 as D gene, on 6 matching bases. The receptor's source is an adult in good health. CDR3 reads: CASSYAGAQGTEAFF. The nucleotide sequence reads as follows: TGTGCCAGCAGTTACGCAGGGGCCCAGGGCACTGAAGCTTTCTTT.